The 16 T cell receptor beta chains presented below share a single source sample, sequenced in a study of T cell responses to AZD1222 COVID-19 vaccine. Assay used: immunoSEQ multiplex PCR; TCRdb lists only in-frame clones, some missing. The top ten hold approximately 0.52% of the sample, which has fewer than 300,000 clones, approximately 95% seen once. Sequenced material: peripheral blood, taken on day 0 of AZD1222 vaccination. These TCRs come from an adult in good health.

CDR3 coding DNA: TGTGCCAGTAGTACCCACTATGGCTACACCTTC. This codes for CASSTHYGYTF. The V gene is TRBV19, the J gene TRBJ1-2; D uncertain. Trimming removed 4 bases from V and 3 bases from J, with 3 bases in between. Germline lookup yields CDR1 LNHDA and CDR2 SQIVND (reference sequence). The CDR3 totals 11 residues.

The gene calls are TRBV27 and TRBJ1-2; 7 nucleotides match TRBD1. CDR1 and CDR2 from the germline V gene are MNHEY and SMNVEV (reference sequence). The trim removed 3 bases at V and 8 bases at J, leaving 3 bases unmatched. The CDR3 consists of 12 residues. The CDR3 loop is CASSFTGAGYTF. CDR3 DNA sequence: TGTGCCAGCAGTTTTACAGGGGCCGGCTACACCTTC.

The CDR3 DNA sequence: TGTGCCAGCAGTGAAGAATGGTCACCCCTCCACTTT. Encoded protein: CASSEEWSPLHF. V is TRBV6-1 and J is TRBJ1-6; D gene ambiguous. This CDR3 comprises 12 residues. The germline V gene has CDR1 MNHNS and CDR2 SASEGT. V shed 1 base and J shed 10 bases, with 5 bases lying between them.

The J gene is TRBJ1-2, the V gene TRBV29-1, with D hard to call. Germline CDR1 reads SQVTM; CDR2 reads ANQGSEA. The CDR3 totals 11 residues. Trimming took 6 bases from V and 8 from J, leaving 13 bases between them. CDR3 in DNA: TGCAGCGTGTTGAAGGGTGAGGGCTACACCTTC. Protein product: CSVLKGEGYTF.

V usage is TRBV6-6 and J usage is TRBJ1-2, with 7 bases lining up with TRBD1. V was pared by 6 bases and J by 3 bases, with 10 bases of the junction left unmatched. CDR1 MNHNY and CDR2 SVGAGI come from the germline V gene (reference sequence). The CDR3 is 15 residues long. CDR3 residues: CASRSAGGGDYGYTF. The CDR3 nucleotides are TGTGCCAGCAGATCCGCCGGAGGGGGCGACTATGGCTACACCTTC.

The chain employs TRBV5-1 and TRBJ2-6; either TRBD1 or TRBD2 may supply D (5 bases each). The CDR3 runs 16 residues. Between the trimmed V and J ends, which lost 4 bases and 2 bases, there was a span of 13 bases. Germline V lookup: CDR1 SGHRS, CDR2 YFSETQ. The CDR3 protein is CASSPGWGPGANVLTF. CDR3 sequence (DNA): TGCGCCAGCAGCCCGGGGTGGGGACCTGGGGCCAACGTCCTGACTTTC.

This chain links TRBV3-1 (or the pseudogene TRBV3-2) with TRBJ1-1, with 8 bases matching TRBD1. V lost 1 base to trimming and J lost 4 bases; unmatched junction nucleotides: 5. Germline V gene data show CDR1 as LGHDT and CDR2 as YNNKEL (reference sequence). CDR3 length: 15 residues. The CDR3 DNA sequence: TGTGCCAGCAGCCAAGCTCTGACAGGGGTCACTGAAGCTTTCTTT. It yields the protein CASSQALTGVTEAFF.

As DNA, the CDR3 is TGCGCCAGCAACCCACGGACTAGTGGAGATACGCAGTATTTT. This codes for CASNPRTSGDTQYF. The chain carries TRBV10-2 and TRBJ2-3, with 7 bases aligning to TRBD2. V was clipped by 7 bases and J by 5 bases; unmatched bases: 9. This CDR3 has 14 amino acids. Germline values: CDR1 WSHSY, CDR2 SAAADI.

The V and J genes are TRBV6-5 and TRBJ1-1; D might be TRBD1 (5 bases). This CDR3 spans 13 amino acids. V was trimmed by 4 bases and J by 6 bases, leaving 12 bases between them. The germline CDR1 and CDR2 sequences are MNHEY and SVGAGI. CDR3 sequence (DNA): TGTGCCAGCAGTTCAGGGTTTGTATCTGAAGCTTTCTTT. Translating gives CASSSGFVSEAFF.

The V and J genes are TRBV28 and TRBJ2-4; the match to TRBD1 covers 7 bases. CDR3 length equals 14 residues. Trimming removed 3 bases from V and 8 bases from J; junction bases left unmatched: 7. CDR1 is MDHEN and CDR2 is SYDVKM in the germline V gene. The CDR3 coding sequence is TGTGCCAGCAGTTTGAGCGCAGGGGGAGACATTCAGTACTTC. Protein: CASSLSAGGDIQYF.

The chain employs TRBV19 and TRBJ1-5; D gene ambiguous. Germline CDR1 LNHDA, CDR2 SQIVND (reference sequence). CDR3 length: 13 residues. Trimming left V 1 base short and J 5 bases short, with 6 bases between. The CDR3 is CASSIGPDQPQHF. Here the CDR3 DNA reads TGTGCCAGTAGTATAGGGCCGGATCAGCCCCAGCATTTT.

The chain joins TRBV4-1 to TRBJ1-2, with TRBD1 matching 9 bases. V was pared by 4 bases and J by 8 bases, with 8 bases of the junction left unmatched. This CDR3 has 14 amino acids. Germline values: CDR1 MGHRA, CDR2 YSYEKL. CDR3 loop: CASSLGQGPRGYTF. DNA of the CDR3: TGCGCCAGCAGCCTGGGACAGGGACCGCGGGGCTACACCTTC.

The gene calls are TRBV10-3 and TRBJ2-1; D is perhaps TRBD2 (6 bases). Trimming took off 3 bases at V and 12 bases at J, with 18 bases between the two ends. This CDR3 contains 14 residues. CDR1 is ENHRY, CDR2 SYGVKD, per germline. Here the CDR3 reads CAISDRRAPLGQFF. Here the CDR3 DNA reads TGTGCCATCAGTGACCGGAGGGCCCCGCTGGGGCAGTTCTTC.

The V and J genes are TRBV5-1 and TRBJ1-5; D gene unclear. The V gene's germline CDR1 is SGHRS and CDR2 YFSETQ. The V end lost 4 bases, the J end lost 2 bases, and 10 bases lay between the germline ends. This CDR3 comprises 14 residues. The CDR3 is CASSPGDGNQPQHF. Written as DNA, the CDR3 is TGCGCCAGCAGCCCAGGTGATGGCAATCAGCCCCAGCATTTT.

CDR3 residues: CASSQALLAGGPSPGELFF. CDR3 nucleotide sequence: TGTGCCAGCAGCCAAGCTCTACTAGCGGGAGGGCCCAGTCCCGGGGAGCTGTTTTTT. V is TRBV3-1 (or the pseudogene TRBV3-2) and J is TRBJ2-2; TRBD2 matches 13 bases. CDR1 is LGHDT and CDR2 is YNNKEL in the germline V gene (reference sequence). This CDR3 contains 19 residues. After removal of 1 base from V and 6 bases from J, the junction contained 11 bases not matched to a gene.

The CDR3 bases are TGTGCCAGCAGCCCCCGGGTCCGGGGATCGGCCCTCTACGAGCAGTACTTC. Translating it yields CASSPRVRGSALYEQYF. The V gene is TRBV21-1, the J gene TRBJ2-7; the table gives TRBD2 as D, unverified against the DNA. TRBV21-1 is an annotated pseudogene. The CDR3 is 17 residues long.